This TCR beta chain came from a study of beta chain features in type 1 diabetes. This clone was detected a few times. Its specificity is not known. Every bit of the isolated RNA underwent reverse transcription, so sequencing read expressed TCRB transcripts. Profiling relied on immunoSEQ multiplex PCR, and the TCRdb table lists in-frame clones only, not all of them. This sample has some 350,000 clones, with 8.5% to 10% found just once. The CDR3 is 14 amino acids. The V end was cut by 8 bases, the J end by 4 bases, with 15 bases between. Per germline, CDR1 MNHEY and CDR2 SMNVEV (reference sequence). Study-wide results and caveats: In all four CD4+ subsets, TCRB CDR3 length was significantly, moderately reduced in type 1 diabetes. Type 1 diabetes patients had fewer VDJ junction insertions and more deletions.

What was sequenced was central memory CD4+ T cells from blood. This chain links TRBV27 with TRBJ2-1, with D perhaps matching TRBD2 (6 bases). The source is a man aged 30-40 years with type 1 diabetes. The CDR3 sequence: CASRSGLGYNEQFF. DNA for the CDR3: TGTGCCAGCCGAAGCGGGTTGGGGTACAATGAGCAGTTCTTC.